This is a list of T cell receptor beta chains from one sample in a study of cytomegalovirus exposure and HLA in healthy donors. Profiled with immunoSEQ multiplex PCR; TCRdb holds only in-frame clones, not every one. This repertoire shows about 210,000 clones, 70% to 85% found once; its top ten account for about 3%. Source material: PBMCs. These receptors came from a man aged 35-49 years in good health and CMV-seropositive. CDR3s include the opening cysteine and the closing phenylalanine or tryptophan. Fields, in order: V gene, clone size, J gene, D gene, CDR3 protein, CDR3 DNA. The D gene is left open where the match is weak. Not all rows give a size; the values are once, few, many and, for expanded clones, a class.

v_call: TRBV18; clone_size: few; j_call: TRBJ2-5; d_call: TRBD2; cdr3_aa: CASSPREGRETQYF; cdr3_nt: TGTGCCAGCTCACCCCGGGAGGGCAGGGAGACCCAGTACTTC
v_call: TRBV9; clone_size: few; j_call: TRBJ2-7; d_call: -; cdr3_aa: CASSVGRLEEQYF; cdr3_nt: TGTGCCAGCAGCGTGGGCCGCCTTGAGGAGCAGTACTTC
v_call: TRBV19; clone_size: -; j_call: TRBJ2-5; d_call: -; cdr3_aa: CASSGAEETQYF; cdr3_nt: TGTGCCAGTAGTGGGGCCGAAGAGACCCAGTACTTC
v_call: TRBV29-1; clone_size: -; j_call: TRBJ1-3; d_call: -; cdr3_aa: CSVGGGPSGNTIYF; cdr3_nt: TGCAGCGTTGGGGGGGGCCCCTCTGGAAACACCATATATTTT
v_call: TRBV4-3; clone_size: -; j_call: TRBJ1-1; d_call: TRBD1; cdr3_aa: CASSQDMWDRTNLNTEAFF; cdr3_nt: TGCGCCAGCAGCCAAGATATGTGGGACAGGACCAATTTGAACACTGAAGCTTTCTTT
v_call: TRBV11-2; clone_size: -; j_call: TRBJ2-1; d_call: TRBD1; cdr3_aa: CASSLLGQGARNEQFF; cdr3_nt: TGTGCCAGCAGCTTACTAGGACAGGGGGCGCGCAATGAGCAGTTCTTC
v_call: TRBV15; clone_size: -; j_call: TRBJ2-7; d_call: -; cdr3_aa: CATSRDTGFVGEQYF; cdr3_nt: TGTGCCACCAGCAGGGATACAGGGTTTGTCGGCGAGCAGTACTTC
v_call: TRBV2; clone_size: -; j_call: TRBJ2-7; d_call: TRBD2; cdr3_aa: CASSNQGLAGDEQYF; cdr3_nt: TGTGCCAGCAGTAACCAGGGACTAGCGGGAGACGAGCAGTACTTC
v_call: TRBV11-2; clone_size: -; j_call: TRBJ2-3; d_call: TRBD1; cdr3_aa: CASSLSPQGLTQYF; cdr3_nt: TGTGCCAGCAGCTTAAGCCCACAGGGGCTCACGCAGTATTTT
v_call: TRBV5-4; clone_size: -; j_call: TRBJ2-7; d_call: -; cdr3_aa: CASSSRTGNYEQYF; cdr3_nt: TGTGCCAGCAGCTCCCGGACGGGGAACTACGAGCAGTACTTC
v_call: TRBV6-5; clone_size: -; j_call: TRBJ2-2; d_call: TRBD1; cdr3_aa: CASIGTGNTGELFF; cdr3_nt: TGTGCCAGCATAGGGACAGGCAACACCGGGGAGCTGTTTTTT
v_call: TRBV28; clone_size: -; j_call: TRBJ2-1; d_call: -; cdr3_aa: CVSSESSYNEQFF; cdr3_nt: TGTGTGTCTAGCGAGAGCTCCTACAATGAGCAGTTCTTC
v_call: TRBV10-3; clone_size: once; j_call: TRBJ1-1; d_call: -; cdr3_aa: CAIGQSTEAFF; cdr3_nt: TGTGCCATTGGACAGTCCACTGAAGCTTTCTTT
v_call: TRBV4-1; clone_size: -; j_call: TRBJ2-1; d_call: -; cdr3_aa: CASSQDSAGISYNEQFF; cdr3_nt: TGCGCCAGCAGCCAAGATTCCGCGGGGATCTCCTACAATGAGCAGTTCTTC
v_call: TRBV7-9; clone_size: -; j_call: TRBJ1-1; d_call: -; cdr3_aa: CASSLEGVNTEAFF; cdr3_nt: TGTGCCAGCAGCTTAGAAGGGGTGAACACTGAAGCTTTCTTT
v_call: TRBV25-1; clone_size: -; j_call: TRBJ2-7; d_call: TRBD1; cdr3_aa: CASNPGTGIREQYF; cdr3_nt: TGTGCCAGCAATCCCGGGACAGGGATTCGCGAGCAGTACTTC
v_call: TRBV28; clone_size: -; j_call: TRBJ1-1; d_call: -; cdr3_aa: CASSLPLTEAFF; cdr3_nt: TGTGCCAGCAGTTTACCCCTTACTGAAGCTTTCTTT
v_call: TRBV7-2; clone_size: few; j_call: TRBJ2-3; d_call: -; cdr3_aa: CASSLEVASDTQYF; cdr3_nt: TGTGCCAGCAGCTTGGAGGTAGCATCAGATACGCAGTATTTT
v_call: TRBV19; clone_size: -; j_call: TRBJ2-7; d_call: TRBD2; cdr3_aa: CASSIAGLAGRDEQYF; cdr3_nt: TGTGCCAGTAGTATAGCGGGACTAGCGGGTCGAGACGAGCAGTACTTC
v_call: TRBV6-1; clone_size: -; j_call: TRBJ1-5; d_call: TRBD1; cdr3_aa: CASRTGGANQPQHF; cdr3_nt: TGTGCCAGTCGGACAGGGGGTGCCAATCAGCCCCAGCATTTT
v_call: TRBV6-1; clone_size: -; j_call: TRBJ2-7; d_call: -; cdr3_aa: CASSVRTVSYEQYF; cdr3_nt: TGTGCCAGCAGTGTACGGACAGTCTCCTACGAGCAGTACTTC
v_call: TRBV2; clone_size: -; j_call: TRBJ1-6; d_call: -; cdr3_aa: CASTLRLYNSPLHF; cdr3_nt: TGTGCCAGCACACTACGATTGTATAATTCACCCCTCCACTTT
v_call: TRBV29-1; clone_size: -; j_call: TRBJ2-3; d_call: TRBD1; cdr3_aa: CSVNRGQGDTQYF; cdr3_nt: TGCAGCGTAAACAGGGGGCAGGGAGATACGCAGTATTTT
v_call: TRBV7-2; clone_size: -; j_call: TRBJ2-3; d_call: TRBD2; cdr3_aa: CASSLSRTSGSTDTQYF; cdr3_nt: TGTGCCAGCAGCTTATCTAGGACTAGCGGGAGCACAGATACGCAGTATTTT
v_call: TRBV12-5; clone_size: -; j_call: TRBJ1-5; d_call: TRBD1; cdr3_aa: CASGFSDKGQGARFQSRMSQHF; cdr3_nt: TGTGCTAGTGGTTTCTCAGATAAGGGACAGGGGGCGAGATTTCAATCAAGGATGAGCCAGCATTTT
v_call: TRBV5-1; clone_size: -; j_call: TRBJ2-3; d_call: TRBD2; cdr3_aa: CASTERGSTDTQYF; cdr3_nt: TGCGCCAGCACTGAGCGGGGGAGCACAGATACGCAGTATTTT
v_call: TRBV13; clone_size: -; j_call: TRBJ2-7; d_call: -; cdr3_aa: CASSLGLSYEQYF; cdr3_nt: TGTGCCAGCAGCCTCGGACTCTCCTACGAGCAGTACTTC
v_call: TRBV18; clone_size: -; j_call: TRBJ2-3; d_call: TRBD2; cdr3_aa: CASSPGGISQYF; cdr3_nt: TGTGCCAGCTCACCCGGGGGGATTTCGCAGTATTTT
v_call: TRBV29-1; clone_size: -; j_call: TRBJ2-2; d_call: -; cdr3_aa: CSVTDTGELFF; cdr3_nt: TGCAGCGTTACTGACACCGGGGAGCTGTTTTTT
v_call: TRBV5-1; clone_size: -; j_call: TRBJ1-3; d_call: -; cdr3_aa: CASSLDTSSGNTIYF; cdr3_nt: TGCGCCAGCAGCTTGGACACCAGCTCTGGAAACACCATATATTTT
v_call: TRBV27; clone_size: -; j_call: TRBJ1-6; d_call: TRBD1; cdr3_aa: CASSMGQGFNSPLHF; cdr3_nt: TGTGCCAGCAGTATGGGACAGGGGTTTAATTCACCCCTCCACTTT
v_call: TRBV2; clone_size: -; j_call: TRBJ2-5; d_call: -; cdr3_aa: CASSPGYQETQYF; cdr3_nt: TGTGCCAGCAGTCCAGGGTACCAAGAGACCCAGTACTTC